The entry below gives a single T cell receptor (beta chain) sequence along with its context. As yet, its antigen is unknown. Intraepithelial lymphocytes and lamina propria lymphocytes were released through processing of graft tissue. The germline CDR1 and CDR2 sequences are SGHVS and FQNEAQ. V was pared by 5 bases and J by 12 bases, with 23 bases between. The CDR3 length is 15 residues. The data were taken from a study of graft-versus-host responses after intestinal transplantation. Study-wide background: Among the recipients, all got anti-thymocyte globulin induction and then tacrolimus and steroids for 3 to 4 years.

Generated by immunoSEQ multiplex PCR, the TCRdb table keeps only in-frame clones and is missing some. The data hold about 15,000 clones, with more than 80% observed a single time. Whole-study findings and limits: GvH clones turned up in recipient marrow; some had shown up first in ileum or blood.

The sequencing here drew on ileum tissue, taken roughly 98 days after intestinal transplant. V usage is TRBV7-8 and J usage is TRBJ2-1, with D possibly being TRBD2 (6 bases). This TCR was sampled from a human patient who received an intestinal transplant, so some T cells may come from the graft donor. CDR3 nucleotide sequence: TGTGCCAGCAGCCTGGGGGGAGTAGAGACGGTAGGGCAGTTCTTC. Amino acids: CASSLGGVETVGQFF.